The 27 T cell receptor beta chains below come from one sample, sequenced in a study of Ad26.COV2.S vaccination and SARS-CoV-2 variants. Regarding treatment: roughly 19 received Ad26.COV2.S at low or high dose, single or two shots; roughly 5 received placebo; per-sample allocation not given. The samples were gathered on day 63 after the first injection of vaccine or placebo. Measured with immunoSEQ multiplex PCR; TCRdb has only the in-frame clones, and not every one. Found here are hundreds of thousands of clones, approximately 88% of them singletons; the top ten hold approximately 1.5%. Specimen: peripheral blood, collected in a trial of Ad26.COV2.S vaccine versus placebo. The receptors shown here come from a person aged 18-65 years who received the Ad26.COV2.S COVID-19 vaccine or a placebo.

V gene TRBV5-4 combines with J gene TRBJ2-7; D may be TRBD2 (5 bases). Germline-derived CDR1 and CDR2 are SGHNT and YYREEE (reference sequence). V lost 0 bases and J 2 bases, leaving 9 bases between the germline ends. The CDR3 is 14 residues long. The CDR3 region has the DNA TGTGCCAGCAGCTTGGCGGGAAAAGCCTACGAGCAGTACTTC. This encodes CASSLAGKAYEQYF.

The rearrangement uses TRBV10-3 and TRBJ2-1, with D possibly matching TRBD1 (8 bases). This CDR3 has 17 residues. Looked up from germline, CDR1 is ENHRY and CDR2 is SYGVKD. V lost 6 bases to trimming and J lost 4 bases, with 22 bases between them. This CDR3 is CAISPSNTGGGYNEQFF. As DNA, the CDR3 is TGTGCCATCAGCCCCTCTAATACAGGGGGGGGTTACAATGAGCAGTTCTTC.

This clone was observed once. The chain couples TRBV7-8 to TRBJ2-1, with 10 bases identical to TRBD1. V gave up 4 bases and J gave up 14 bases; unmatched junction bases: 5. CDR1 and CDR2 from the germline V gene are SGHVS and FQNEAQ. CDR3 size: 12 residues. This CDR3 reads CASSSRGTGEFF. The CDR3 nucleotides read TGTGCCAGCAGCTCCAGGGGGACAGGGGAGTTCTTC.

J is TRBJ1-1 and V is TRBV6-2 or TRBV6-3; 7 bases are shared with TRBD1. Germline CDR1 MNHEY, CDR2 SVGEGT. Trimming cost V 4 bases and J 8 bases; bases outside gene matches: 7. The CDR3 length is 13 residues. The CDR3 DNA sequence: TGTGCCAGCAGTTTAATAGGGACAGTAGAAGCTTTCTTT. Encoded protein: CASSLIGTVEAFF.

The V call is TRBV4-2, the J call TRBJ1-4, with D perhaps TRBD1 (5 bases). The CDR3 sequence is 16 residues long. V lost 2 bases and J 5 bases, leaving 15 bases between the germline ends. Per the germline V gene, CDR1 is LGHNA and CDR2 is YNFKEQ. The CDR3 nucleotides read TGTGCCAGCAGCCAACGATGGGGCCCACGGAATGAAAAACTGTTTTTT. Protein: CASSQRWGPRNEKLFF.

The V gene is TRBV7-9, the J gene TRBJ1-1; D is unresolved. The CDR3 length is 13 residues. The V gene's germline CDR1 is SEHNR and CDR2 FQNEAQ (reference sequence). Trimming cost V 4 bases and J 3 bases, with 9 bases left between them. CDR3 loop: CASSSSLYTEAFF. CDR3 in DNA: TGTGCCAGCAGCTCCTCTCTGTACACTGAAGCTTTCTTT.

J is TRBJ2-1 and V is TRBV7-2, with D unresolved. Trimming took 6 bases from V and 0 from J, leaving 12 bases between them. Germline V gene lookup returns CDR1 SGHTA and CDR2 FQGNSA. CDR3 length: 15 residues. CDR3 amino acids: CASRAPGSSYNEQFF. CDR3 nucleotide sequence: TGTGCCAGCAGGGCCCCGGGCAGCTCCTACAATGAGCAGTTCTTC.

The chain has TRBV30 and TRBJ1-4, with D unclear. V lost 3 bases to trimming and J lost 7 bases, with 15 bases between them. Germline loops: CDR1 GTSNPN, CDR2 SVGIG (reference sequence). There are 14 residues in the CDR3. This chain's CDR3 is CAWSVMAGSEKLFF. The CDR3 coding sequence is TGTGCCTGGAGCGTGATGGCTGGGAGTGAAAAACTGTTTTTT.

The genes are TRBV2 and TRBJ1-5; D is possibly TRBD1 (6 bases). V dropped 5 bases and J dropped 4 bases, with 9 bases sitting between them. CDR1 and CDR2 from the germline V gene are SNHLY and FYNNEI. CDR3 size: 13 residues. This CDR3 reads CASSWTENQPQHF. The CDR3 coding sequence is TGTGCCAGCAGTTGGACAGAGAATCAGCCCCAGCATTTT.

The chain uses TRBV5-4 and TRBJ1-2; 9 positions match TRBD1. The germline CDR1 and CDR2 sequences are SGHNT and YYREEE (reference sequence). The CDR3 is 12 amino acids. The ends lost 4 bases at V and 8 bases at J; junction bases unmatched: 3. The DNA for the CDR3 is TGTGCCAGCAGCCGGGACAGGGTAGGCTACACCTTC. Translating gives CASSRDRVGYTF.

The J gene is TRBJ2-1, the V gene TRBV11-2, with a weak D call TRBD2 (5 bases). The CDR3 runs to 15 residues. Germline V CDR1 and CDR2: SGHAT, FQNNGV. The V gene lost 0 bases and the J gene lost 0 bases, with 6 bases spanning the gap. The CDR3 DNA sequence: TGTGCCAGCAGCTTAGAGAGGGACTCCTACAATGAGCAGTTCTTC. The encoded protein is CASSLERDSYNEQFF.

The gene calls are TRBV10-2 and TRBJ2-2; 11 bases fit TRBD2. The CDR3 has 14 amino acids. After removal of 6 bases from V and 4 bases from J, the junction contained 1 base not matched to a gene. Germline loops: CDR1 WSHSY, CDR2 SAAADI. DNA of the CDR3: TGCGCCAGCAGCGGGACTAGCGGCACCGGGGAGCTGTTTTTT. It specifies CASSGTSGTGELFF.

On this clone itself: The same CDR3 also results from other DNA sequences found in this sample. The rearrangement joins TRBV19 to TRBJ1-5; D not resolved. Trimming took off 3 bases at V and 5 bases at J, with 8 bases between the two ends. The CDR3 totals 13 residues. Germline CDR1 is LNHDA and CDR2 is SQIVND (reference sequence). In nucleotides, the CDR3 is TGTGCCAGTAGTATCGGCCGGGATCAGCCCCAGCATTTT. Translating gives CASSIGRDQPQHF. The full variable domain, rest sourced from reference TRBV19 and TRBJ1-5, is DGGITQSPKYLFRKEGQNVTLSCEQNLNHDAMYWYRQDPGQGLRLIYYSQIVNDFQKGDIAEGYSVSREKKESFPLTVTSAQKNPTAFYLCASSIGRDQPQHFGDGTRLSIL.

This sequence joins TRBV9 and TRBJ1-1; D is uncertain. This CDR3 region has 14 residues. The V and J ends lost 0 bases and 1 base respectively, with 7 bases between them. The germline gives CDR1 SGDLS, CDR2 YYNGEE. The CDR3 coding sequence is TGTGCCAGCAGCGTAGGCCCCCCGAACACTGAAGCTTTCTTT. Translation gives CASSVGPPNTEAFF.

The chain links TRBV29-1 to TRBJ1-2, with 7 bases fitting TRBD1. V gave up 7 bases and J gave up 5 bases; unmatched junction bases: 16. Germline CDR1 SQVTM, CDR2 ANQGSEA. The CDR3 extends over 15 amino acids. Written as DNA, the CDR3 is TGCAGCGCCACCCAAGCCTCTGGACAGGAGTATGGCTACACCTTC. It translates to CSATQASGQEYGYTF. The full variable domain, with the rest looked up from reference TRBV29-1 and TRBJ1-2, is SAVISQKPSRDICQRGTSLTIQCQVDSQVTMMFWYRQQPGQSLTLIATANQGSEATYESGFVIDKFPISRPNLTFSTLTVSNMSPEDSSIYLCSATQASGQEYGYTFGSGTRLTVV.

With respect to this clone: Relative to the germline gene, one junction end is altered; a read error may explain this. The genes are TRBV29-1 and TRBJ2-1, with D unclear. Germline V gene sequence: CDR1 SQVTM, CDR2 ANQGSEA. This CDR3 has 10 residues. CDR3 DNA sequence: TGCAGCGGTGAAAACAATGAGCAGTTCTTC. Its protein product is CSGENNEQFF.

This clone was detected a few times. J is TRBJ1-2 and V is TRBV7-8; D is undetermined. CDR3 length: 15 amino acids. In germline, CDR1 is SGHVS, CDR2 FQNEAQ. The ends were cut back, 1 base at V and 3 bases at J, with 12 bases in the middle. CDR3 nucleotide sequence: TGTGCCAGCAGCTTAGAAAGTGAGATACACTATGGCTACACCTTC. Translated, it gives CASSLESEIHYGYTF.

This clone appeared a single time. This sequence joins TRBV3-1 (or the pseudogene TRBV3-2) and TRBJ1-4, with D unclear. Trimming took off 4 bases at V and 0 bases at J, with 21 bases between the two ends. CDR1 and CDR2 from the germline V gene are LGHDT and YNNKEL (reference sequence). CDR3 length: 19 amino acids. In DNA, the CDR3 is TGTGCCAGCAGCCCGCTAGTGTGGTCGTTTAAGGCAACTAATGAAAAACTGTTTTTT. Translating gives CASSPLVWSFKATNEKLFF.

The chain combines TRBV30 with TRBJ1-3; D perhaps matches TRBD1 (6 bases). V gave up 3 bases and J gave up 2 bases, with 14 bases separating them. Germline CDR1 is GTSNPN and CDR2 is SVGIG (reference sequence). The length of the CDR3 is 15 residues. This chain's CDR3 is CAWSKGGATGNTIYF. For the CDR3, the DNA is TGTGCCTGGAGCAAGGGGGGGGCAACTGGAAACACCATATATTTT.

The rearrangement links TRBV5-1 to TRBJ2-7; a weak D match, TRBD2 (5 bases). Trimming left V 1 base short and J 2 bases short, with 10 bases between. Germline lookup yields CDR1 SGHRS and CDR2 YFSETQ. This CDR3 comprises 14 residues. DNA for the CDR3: TGCGCCAGCAGCTTGAGCGACTACCCCTACGAGCAGTACTTC. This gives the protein CASSLSDYPYEQYF. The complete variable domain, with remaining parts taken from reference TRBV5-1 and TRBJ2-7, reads KAGVTQTPRYLIKTRGQQVTLSCSPISGHRSVSWYQQTPGQGLQFLFEYFSETQRNKGNFPGRFSGRQFSNSRSEMNVSTLELGDSALYLCASSLSDYPYEQYFGPGTRLTVT.

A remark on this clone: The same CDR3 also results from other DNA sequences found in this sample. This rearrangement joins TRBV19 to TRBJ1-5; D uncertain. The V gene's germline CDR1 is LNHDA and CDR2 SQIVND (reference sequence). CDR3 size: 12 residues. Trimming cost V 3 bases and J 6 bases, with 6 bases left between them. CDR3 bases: TGTGCCAGTAGTATTCTTGGTCAGCCCCAGCATTTT. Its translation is CASSILGQPQHF.

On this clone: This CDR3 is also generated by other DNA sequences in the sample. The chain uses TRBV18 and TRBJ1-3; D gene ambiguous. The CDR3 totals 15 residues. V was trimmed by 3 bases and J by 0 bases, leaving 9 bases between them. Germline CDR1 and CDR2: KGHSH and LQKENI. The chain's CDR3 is CASSPDRASGNTIYF. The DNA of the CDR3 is TGTGCCAGCTCACCCGACCGCGCCTCTGGAAACACCATATATTTT.

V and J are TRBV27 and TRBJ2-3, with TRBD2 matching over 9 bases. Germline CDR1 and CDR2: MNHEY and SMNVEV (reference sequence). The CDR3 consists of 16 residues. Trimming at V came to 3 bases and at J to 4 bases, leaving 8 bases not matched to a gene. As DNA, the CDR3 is TGTGCCAGCAGTTTTCTGGCGGGAGGGTGGGCAGATACGCAGTATTTT. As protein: CASSFLAGGWADTQYF.

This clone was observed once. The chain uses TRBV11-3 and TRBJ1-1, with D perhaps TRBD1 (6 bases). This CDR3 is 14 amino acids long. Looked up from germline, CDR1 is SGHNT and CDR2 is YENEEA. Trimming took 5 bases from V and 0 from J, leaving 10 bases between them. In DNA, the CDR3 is TGTGCCAGCAGCAAAACAGGGATGAACACTGAAGCTTTCTTT. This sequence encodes CASSKTGMNTEAFF.

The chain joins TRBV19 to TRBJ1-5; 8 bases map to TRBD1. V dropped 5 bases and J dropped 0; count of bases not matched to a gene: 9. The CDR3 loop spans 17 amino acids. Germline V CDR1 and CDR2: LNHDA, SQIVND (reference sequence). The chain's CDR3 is CASSPRTGIHSNQPQHF. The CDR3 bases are TGTGCCAGTAGTCCTCGGACAGGGATCCATAGCAATCAGCCCCAGCATTTT. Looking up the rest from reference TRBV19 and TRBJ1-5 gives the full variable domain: DGGITQSPKYLFRKEGQNVTLSCEQNLNHDAMYWYRQDPGQGLRLIYYSQIVNDFQKGDIAEGYSVSREKKESFPLTVTSAQKNPTAFYLCASSPRTGIHSNQPQHFGDGTRLSIL.

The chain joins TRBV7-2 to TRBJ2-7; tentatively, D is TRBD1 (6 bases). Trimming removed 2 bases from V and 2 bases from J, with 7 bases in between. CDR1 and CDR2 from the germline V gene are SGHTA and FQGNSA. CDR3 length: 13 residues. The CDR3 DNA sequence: TGTGCCAGCAGCTTAAGGGACACCTACGAGCAGTACTTC. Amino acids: CASSLRDTYEQYF.

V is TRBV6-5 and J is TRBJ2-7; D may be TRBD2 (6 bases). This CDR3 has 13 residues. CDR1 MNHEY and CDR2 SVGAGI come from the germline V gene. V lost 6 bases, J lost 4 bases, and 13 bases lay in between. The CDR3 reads CASRQNGGYEQYF. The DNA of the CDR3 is TGTGCCAGCAGGCAGAATGGGGGGTACGAGCAGTACTTC.